The T cell receptor (beta chain) under discussion was sequenced for a study of T cell responses to AZD1222 COVID-19 vaccine. V was shortened by 5 bases and J by 6 bases, with 13 bases between the two germline ends. This CDR3 is 13 amino acids long. Germline V lookup: CDR1 ENHRY, CDR2 SYGVKD. Repertoires were generated with immunoSEQ multiplex PCR, while TCRdb's copy carries only in-frame clones and drops some. The table includes around 78,000 clones, around nine tenths detected once. The chain recombines TRBV10-3 with TRBJ1-2; D is undetermined. Sequenced material: peripheral blood, taken on day 0 of AZD1222 vaccination. This TCR came from an adult in good health. This CDR3 is CAISSRTQDGYTF. The CDR3 DNA sequence: TGTGCCATCAGTTCAAGGACCCAGGATGGCTACACCTTC.